Each of the 21 T cell receptor beta chains below was sequenced from the same sample in a study of blood T cell repertoires in COVID-19. Clones were sequenced by immunoSEQ multiplex PCR, and TCRdb holds only the in-frame ones, with some missing. The table lists 360,000 or so clones, 88% of them singletons. Sequencing was done on a sample of PBMCs or T cells enriched from blood (not recorded which). The receptors stem from a woman aged 25 to 39 who had been exposed to COVID-19.

This chain connects TRBV7-8 to TRBJ1-5; perhaps TRBD1 as D (5 bases). This CDR3 is 14 amino acids long. Germline lookup yields CDR1 SGHVS and CDR2 FQNEAQ. Trimming removed 1 base from V and 7 bases from J, with 11 bases in between. The DNA for the CDR3 is TGTGCCAGCAGCTTAGGCAGGGCCGAACAGCCCCAGCATTTT. Translation gives CASSLGRAEQPQHF.

The chain combines TRBV3-1 (or the pseudogene TRBV3-2) with TRBJ2-3; no clear D gene. V lost 1 base and J lost 3, with 11 bases in between. CDR1 and CDR2 from the germline V gene are LGHDT and YNNKEL (reference sequence). The CDR3 runs to 15 residues. CDR3 sequence (DNA): TGTGCCAGCAGCCAAGCGGCGGTTGGTACAGATACGCAGTATTTT. Its translation: CASSQAAVGTDTQYF.

The chain couples TRBV9 to TRBJ1-1; D ambiguous. Trimming took off 2 bases at V and 1 base at J, with 9 bases between the two ends. The CDR3 spans 14 residues. Germline assignment: CDR1 SGDLS and CDR2 YYNGEE. The CDR3: CASSVAPKNTEAFF. DNA of the CDR3: TGTGCCAGCAGCGTGGCACCGAAGAACACTGAAGCTTTCTTT. The variable domain in full, with the rest retrieved from reference TRBV9 and TRBJ1-1, is DSGVTQTPKHLITATGQRVTLRCSPRSGDLSVYWYQQSLDQGLQFLIQYYNGEERAKGNILERFSAQQFPDLHSELNLSSLELGDSALYFCASSVAPKNTEAFFGQGTRLTVV.

The chain combines TRBV2 with TRBJ2-3; the match to TRBD2 covers 9 bases. In germline, CDR1 is SNHLY, CDR2 FYNNEI. The CDR3 contains 17 residues. Trimming at V came to 4 bases and at J to 2 bases, leaving 10 bases not matched to a gene. CDR3 nucleotide sequence: TGTGCCAGCAGTGGGGGACTAAGCGGGAGGCTCACAGATACGCAGTATTTT. This sequence encodes CASSGGLSGRLTDTQYF. Combining the CDR3 with reference TRBV2 and TRBJ2-3 gives the whole variable domain EPEVTQTPSHQVTQMGQEVILRCVPISNHLYFYWYRQILGQKVEFLVSFYNNEISEKSEIFDDQFSVERPDGSNFTLKIRSTKLEDSAMYFCASSGGLSGRLTDTQYFGPGTRLTVL.

The CDR3 here is CASSGTGTAIPYSSYEQYF. CDR3 DNA sequence: TGTGCCAGCTCAGGCACCGGGACAGCGATCCCCTATAGCTCCTACGAGCAGTACTTC. V usage is TRBV18 and J usage is TRBJ2-7, with 7 bases aligning to TRBD1. The V and J ends lost 5 bases and 0 bases, in that order; junction bases with no gene match: 19. This CDR3 has 19 residues. The germline V gene encodes CDR1 KGHSH and CDR2 LQKENI.

This sequence joins TRBV27 and TRBJ2-1; 10 nucleotides line up with TRBD2. Germline lookup yields CDR1 MNHEY and CDR2 SMNVEV (reference sequence). The CDR3 is 14 residues long. The trim removed 10 bases at V and 4 bases at J, leaving 7 bases unmatched. DNA of the CDR3: TGTGCCACCCGAGCGGGAGGGCAATACAATGAGCAGTTCTTC. Translated: CATRAGGQYNEQFF.

A note on this clone: In the same sample, other DNA sequences code for this CDR3. The rearrangement uses TRBV27 and TRBJ1-4; D gene unclear. This CDR3 contains 15 residues. Trimming left V 6 bases short and J 0 bases short, with 11 bases between. Germline V gene data show CDR1 as MNHEY and CDR2 as SMNVEV (reference sequence). The CDR3 DNA reads as TGTGCCAGCAGCTCCGGTGGGCCAACTAATGAAAAACTGTTTTTT. The encoded protein is CASSSGGPTNEKLFF.

The rearrangement links TRBV10-3 to TRBJ1-2, with 7 bases fitting TRBD1. Germline CDR1 reads ENHRY; CDR2 reads SYGVKD. The CDR3 is made up of 15 amino acids. The ends lost 3 bases at V and 4 bases at J; junction bases unmatched: 8. The CDR3 region has the DNA TGTGCCATCAGTGATGACGGAAGGGGGCGCTATGGCTACACCTTC. It yields the protein CAISDDGRGRYGYTF.

This chain joins TRBV5-1 and TRBJ1-5; D not resolved. Germline CDR1 SGHRS, CDR2 YFSETQ. CDR3 length: 12 amino acids. V lost 2 bases, J lost 6 bases, and 6 bases lay in between. CDR3 nucleotides: TGCGCCAGCAGCTTTAACGGTCAGCCCCAGCATTTT. Its protein product is CASSFNGQPQHF. The variable domain in full, completed from reference TRBV5-1 and TRBJ1-5, reads KAGVTQTPRYLIKTRGQQVTLSCSPISGHRSVSWYQQTPGQGLQFLFEYFSETQRNKGNFPGRFSGRQFSNSRSEMNVSTLELGDSALYLCASSFNGQPQHFGDGTRLSIL.

The gene calls are TRBV25-1 and TRBJ1-1; D unresolved. The germline V and J ends were trimmed by 4 bases and 4 bases, with 13 bases remaining between them. This CDR3 is built from 14 residues. Per germline, CDR1 MGHDK and CDR2 SYGVNS. The CDR3 loop is CASSGNGRGTEAFF. CDR3 coding DNA: TGTGCCAGCAGTGGGAATGGACGGGGCACTGAAGCTTTCTTT. Supplemented by reference TRBV25-1 and TRBJ1-1, the full variable domain reads EADIYQTPRYLVIGTGKKITLECSQTMGHDKMYWYQQDPGMELHLIHYSYGVNSTEKGDLSSESTVSRIRTEHFPLTLESARPSHTSQYLCASSGNGRGTEAFFGQGTRLTVV.

The chain recombines TRBV6-5 with TRBJ1-2, with 7 nucleotides matching TRBD1. Trimming took 6 bases from V and 4 from J; bases not matched to a gene: 8. This CDR3 has 14 residues. Germline loops: CDR1 MNHEY, CDR2 SVGAGI. The CDR3 reads CASRLSGTAYGYTF. The DNA of the CDR3 is TGTGCCAGCAGATTGTCCGGGACAGCCTATGGCTACACCTTC.

The rearrangement links TRBV5-1 to TRBJ2-3; D may be TRBD2 (5 bases). Trimming removed 4 bases at V and 3 bases at J, with 12 bases between. CDR3 size: 14 residues. The germline CDR1 and CDR2 sequences are SGHRS and YFSETQ. CDR3 amino acids: CASSAEPGTDTQYF. The CDR3 DNA reads as TGCGCCAGCAGCGCGGAGCCGGGGACAGATACGCAGTATTTT.

CDR3 in DNA: TGTGCCAGCTCACCCCCAGCGACAGGCTGGGATGAGCAGTTCTTC. Translating gives CASSPPATGWDEQFF. This sequence joins TRBV18 and TRBJ2-1; TRBD1 is a possible D gene (6 bases). V lost 3 bases and J 8 bases, leaving 17 bases between the germline ends. The CDR3 runs 15 residues. CDR1 and CDR2 from the germline V gene are KGHSH and LQKENI.

This sequence joins TRBV10-2 and TRBJ1-3; D is unclear. This CDR3 has 13 residues. The germline V gene encodes CDR1 WSHSY and CDR2 SAAADI. Between the trimmed V and J ends, which lost 0 bases and 4 bases, there was a span of 4 bases. The CDR3 region has the DNA TGCGCCAGCAGTGAGTCGGCCGGAAACACCATATATTTT. Protein sequence: CASSESAGNTIYF.

V is TRBV6-6 and J is TRBJ1-2; TRBD1 agrees at 7 bases. After removal of 5 bases from V and 4 bases from J, the junction contained 16 bases not matched to a gene. Germline V gene sequence: CDR1 MNHNY, CDR2 SVGAGI (reference sequence). This CDR3 has 17 amino acids. In DNA, the CDR3 is TGTGCCAGCAGTCTCCGGACAGGAGCACTAATCCCCTATGGCTACACCTTC. As protein: CASSLRTGALIPYGYTF.

The CDR3 loop is CASSRDREPYQPQHF. DNA for the CDR3: TGTGCCAGCAGCCGGGACAGGGAGCCTTATCAGCCCCAGCATTTT. This chain joins TRBV7-9 and TRBJ1-5; 9 nucleotides line up with TRBD1. The CDR3 consists of 15 residues. V shed 5 bases and J 5 bases; nucleotides not matched to a gene: 7. CDR1 and CDR2 from the germline V gene are SEHNR and FQNEAQ (reference sequence).

The chain employs TRBV3-1 (or the pseudogene TRBV3-2) and TRBJ2-5; 12 bases are a match to TRBD2. From germline, CDR1 is LGHDT and CDR2 YNNKEL (reference sequence). The CDR3 length is 16 residues. The V segment lost 5 bases and the J segment 2 bases; nucleotides outside the gene matches: 6. In DNA form, the CDR3 reads TGTGCCAGCAGCACTCGGACTAGCGGGGAGCAAGAGACCCAGTACTTC. Its translation is CASSTRTSGEQETQYF.

The V gene is TRBV3-1 (or the pseudogene TRBV3-2), the J gene TRBJ2-1; D is uncertain. Between the trimmed V and J ends, which lost 4 bases and 8 bases, there was a span of 12 bases. The CDR3 has 13 amino acids. CDR1 is LGHDT, CDR2 YNNKEL, per germline (reference sequence). CDR3 sequence (DNA): TGTGCCAGCAGCCCAGTGCTCCGGGATGAGCAGTTCTTC. This sequence encodes CASSPVLRDEQFF.

The chain is built from TRBV5-4 and TRBJ2-1; tentatively, D is TRBD2 (6 bases). The CDR3 is 15 residues long. The germline V and J ends were trimmed by 10 bases and 6 bases, with 23 bases remaining between them. Germline V gene data show CDR1 as SGHNT and CDR2 as YYREEE (reference sequence). The CDR3 region is CARGRGPNGSNEQFF. The DNA of the CDR3 is TGTGCCCGGGGCCGCGGGCCTAACGGGAGCAATGAGCAGTTCTTC. The whole variable domain, filled in from reference TRBV5-4 and TRBJ2-1, reads ETGVTQSPTHLIKTRGQQVTLRCSSQSGHNTVSWYQQALGQGPQFIFQYYREEENGRGNFPPRFSGLQFPNYSSELNVNALELDDSALYLCARGRGPNGSNEQFFGPGTRLTVL.

V is TRBV29-1 and J is TRBJ1-4, with D perhaps TRBD1 (5 bases). The V gene's germline CDR1 is SQVTM and CDR2 ANQGSEA. The CDR3 loop spans 13 amino acids. V lost 6 bases and J lost 8, with 16 bases in between. CDR3 region: CSVWGGVEEKLFF. The CDR3, as DNA: TGCAGCGTCTGGGGAGGGGTTGAAGAAAAACTGTTTTTT. Based on the CDR3 plus reference TRBV29-1 and TRBJ1-4, the full variable domain is SAVISQKPSRDICQRGTSLTIQCQVDSQVTMMFWYRQQPGQSLTLIATANQGSEATYESGFVIDKFPISRPNLTFSTLTVSNMSPEDSSIYLCSVWGGVEEKLFFGSGTQLSVL.

The V and J genes are TRBV11-2 and TRBJ2-3; a weak D match, TRBD2 (6 bases). Trimming pared 5 bases from V and 7 bases from J, leaving 19 bases between. CDR3 size: 15 residues. Germline CDR1 is SGHAT and CDR2 is FQNNGV. CDR3 residues: CASSPLTGGLYTQYF. DNA for the CDR3: TGTGCCAGCAGCCCACTGACCGGGGGATTATATACGCAGTATTTT.